The text below deals with one T cell receptor beta chain. The antigen remains unidentified. This sample was taken from a study of Tregs in tolerant kidney transplant recipients. Recipients received nonmyeloablative bone marrow transplants from related graft donors, with transient mixed chimerism. Unstimulated Tregs (CD4+CD25+CD127-) and CD4+CD25- non-Tregs were sorted from PBMCs. Per the germline V gene, CDR1 is MGHDK and CDR2 is SYGVNS. The CDR3 covers 14 residues. Trimming pared 4 bases from V and 1 base from J, leaving 11 bases between. Produced via immunoSEQ multiplex PCR; TCRdb's table is partial and in-frame only. The profile shows 54,000 or so clones, about 90% of them singletons. General study points: For some patients, primers changed over time, blocking nucleotide-level comparison.

The clonotype originates from a human patient who received a combined kidney and bone marrow transplant. Some T cells may be transferred from the graft donor. The chain has TRBV25-1 and TRBJ2-7; D unresolved. Sequenced here: CD8+ T cells from blood (PBMCs), sampled 24 months after the transplant. The CDR3 sequence is CASSAPLISYEQYF. The CDR3 nucleotides read TGTGCCAGCAGTGCCCCCCTAATATCCTACGAGCAGTACTTC.